The subject of this entry is one TCR beta chain. Its matching antigen is unknown. Sequenced by immunoSEQ multiplex PCR; TCRdb stores in-frame clones only, minus some. The data hold 100,000 to 150,000 clones, with roughly 88% observed a single time. The CDR3 is 12 residues long. Germline V gives CDR1 SQVTM, CDR2 ANQGSEA. Trimming removed 2 bases from V and 5 bases from J, with 9 bases in between. These data come from a study of T cell responses to AZD1222 COVID-19 vaccine. Whole-study findings and limits: Baseline seropositivity occurred in only a handful of AZD1222 recipients.

The chain uses TRBV29-1 and TRBJ2-5; possible D gene TRBD2, 6 bases. This sample comprised peripheral blood, obtained 28 days after the second AZD1222 dose. The TCR sequence derives from an adult who received the AZD1222 COVID-19 vaccine. CDR3 loop: CSVESGDETQYF. The CDR3 nucleotides read TGCAGCGTTGAATCGGGGGATGAGACCCAGTACTTC.